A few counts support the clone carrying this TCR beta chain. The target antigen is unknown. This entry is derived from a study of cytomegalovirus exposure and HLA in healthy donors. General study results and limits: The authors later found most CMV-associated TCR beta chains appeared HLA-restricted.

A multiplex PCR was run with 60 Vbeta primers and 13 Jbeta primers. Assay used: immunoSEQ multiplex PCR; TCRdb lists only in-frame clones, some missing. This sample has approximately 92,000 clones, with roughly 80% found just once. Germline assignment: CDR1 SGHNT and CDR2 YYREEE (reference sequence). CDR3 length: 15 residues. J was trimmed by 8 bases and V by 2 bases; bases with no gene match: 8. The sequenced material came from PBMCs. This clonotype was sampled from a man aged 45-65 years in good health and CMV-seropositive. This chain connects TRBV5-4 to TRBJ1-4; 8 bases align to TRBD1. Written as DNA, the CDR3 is TGTGCCAGCAGCTTTCGTCCGACAGGGGAGGAAAAACTGTTTTTT. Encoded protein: CASSFRPTGEEKLFF. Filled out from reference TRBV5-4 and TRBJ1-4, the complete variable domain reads ETGVTQSPTHLIKTRGQQVTLRCSSQSGHNTVSWYQQALGQGPQFIFQYYREEENGRGNFPPRFSGLQFPNYSSELNVNALELDDSALYLCASSFRPTGEEKLFFGSGTQLSVL.